The clone carrying this T cell receptor beta chain is medium-sized in the sample. The data belong to a study of HIV-infected patients and healthy controls. CDR3 length equals 17 residues. The V gene's germline CDR1 is SEHNR and CDR2 FQNEAQ (reference sequence). V was clipped by 5 bases and J by 0 bases, with 17 bases between them. Antiretroviral therapy had run roughly three months, about 14 weeks, before follow-up blood collection. No cell fractionation was done, so the repertoire covers all unsorted peripheral blood T cells. Alpha and beta constant-region primers primed reverse transcription of about 470 ng RNA. Separate chain-specific third strand synthesis with multiplexing indices produced the alpha and beta libraries. The SP2 site served as the priming point for second strand synthesis. TCRdb ran MiXCR on the 5' RACE reads and lists one entry per CDR3 protein. The sample consists of a few thousand distinct CDR3 sequences, approximately 22% of them appearing once.

The chain is built from TRBV7-9 and TRBJ1-3, with unresolved D. Source: blood, taken during antiretroviral therapy. The source is an adult with HIV infection. The CDR3 DNA is TGTGCCAGCAGCCCCCGTCCGGAACCATCCTCTGGAAACACCATATATTTT. Translated: CASSPRPEPSSGNTIYF.